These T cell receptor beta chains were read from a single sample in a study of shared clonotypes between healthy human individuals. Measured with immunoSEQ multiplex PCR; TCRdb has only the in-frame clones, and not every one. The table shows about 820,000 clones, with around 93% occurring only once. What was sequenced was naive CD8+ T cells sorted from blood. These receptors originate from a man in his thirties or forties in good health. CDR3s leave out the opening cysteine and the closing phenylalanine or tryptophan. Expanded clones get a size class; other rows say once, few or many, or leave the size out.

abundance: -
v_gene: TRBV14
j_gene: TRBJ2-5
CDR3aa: ASSPSGRGETQY

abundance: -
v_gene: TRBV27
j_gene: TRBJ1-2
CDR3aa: ASSPIGGTANYGYT

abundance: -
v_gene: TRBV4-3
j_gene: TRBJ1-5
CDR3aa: ASSRAVGQPQH

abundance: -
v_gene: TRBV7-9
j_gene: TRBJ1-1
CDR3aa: ASRPARGGGTEAF

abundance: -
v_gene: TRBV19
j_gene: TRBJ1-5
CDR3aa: ASRDGYNQPQH

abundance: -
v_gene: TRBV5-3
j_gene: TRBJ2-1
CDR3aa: ARSLLSVTSGSLAKNEQF

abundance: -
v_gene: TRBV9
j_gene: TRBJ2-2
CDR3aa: ASSVVASGDGELF

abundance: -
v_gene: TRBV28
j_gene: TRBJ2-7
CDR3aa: ASRAGLGREGY

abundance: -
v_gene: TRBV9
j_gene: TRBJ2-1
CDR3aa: ASSVDPNEQF

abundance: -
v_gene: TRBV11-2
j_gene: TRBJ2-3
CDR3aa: ASSLTGADTQY

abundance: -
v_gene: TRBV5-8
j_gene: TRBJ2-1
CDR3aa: ASSHGTSGYNEQF

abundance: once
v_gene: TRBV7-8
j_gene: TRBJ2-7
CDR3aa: ASSLFVSDTSSYEQY

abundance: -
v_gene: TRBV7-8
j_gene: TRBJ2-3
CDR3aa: ASSGPGPPGADTQY

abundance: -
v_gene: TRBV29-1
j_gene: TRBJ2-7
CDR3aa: SVRTGDLYEQY

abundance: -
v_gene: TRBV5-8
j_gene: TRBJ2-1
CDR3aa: ASTSTSGIGEQF

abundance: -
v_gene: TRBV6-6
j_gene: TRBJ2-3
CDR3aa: ASSWASGRATDTQY

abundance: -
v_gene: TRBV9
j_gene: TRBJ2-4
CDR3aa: ASSVGMAKNIQY

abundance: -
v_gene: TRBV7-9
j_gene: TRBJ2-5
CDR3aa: ASSLPSTTRDRVFETQY

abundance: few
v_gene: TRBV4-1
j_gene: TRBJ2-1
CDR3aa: ASSQGYNEQF

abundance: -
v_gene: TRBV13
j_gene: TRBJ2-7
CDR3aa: ASSSNLPPGRGTSGRGYEQY

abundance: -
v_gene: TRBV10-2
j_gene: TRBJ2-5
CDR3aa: ASSPGQGAFRAQY

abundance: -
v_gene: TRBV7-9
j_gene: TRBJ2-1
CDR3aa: ASSTSGDYNEQF

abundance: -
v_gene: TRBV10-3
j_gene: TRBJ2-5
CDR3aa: ATWGDSQETQY

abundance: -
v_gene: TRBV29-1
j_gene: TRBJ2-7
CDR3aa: SVVKLNSYEQY